The TCR beta chain under discussion was sequenced for a study of cytomegalovirus exposure and HLA in healthy donors. This CDR3 contains 13 residues. Germline CDR1 SQVTM, CDR2 ANQGSEA. V lost 5 bases to trimming and J lost 1 base, with 6 bases between them. With 60 Vbeta and 13 Jbeta primers, the PCR was carried out. Here immunoSEQ multiplex PCR was the method, and the copy in TCRdb shows in-frame clones only, minus some. This sample has around 150,000 clones, with 60% to 80% found just once. Points on this clone: What it binds is unknown.

Study results and limitations: With further analysis later on, most CMV-associated TCR beta chains appeared HLA-restricted.

This TCR derives from a man aged 45 to 65 in good health and CMV-seropositive. The chain links TRBV29-1 to TRBJ2-6, with D unresolved. The sequenced sample consisted of PBMCs. CDR3 residues: CSVQASGANVLTF. The DNA of the CDR3 is TGCAGCGTTCAGGCGTCTGGGGCCAACGTCCTGACTTTC.